The 26 T cell receptor beta chains presented below share a single source sample, sequenced in a study of T cell responses to AZD1222 COVID-19 vaccine. TCRdb's copy holds only in-frame clones and misses some; the assay was immunoSEQ multiplex PCR. The profile covers 80,000 or so clones, with about 85% appearing a single time and about 1.4% taken by the ten largest. The sequenced sample was peripheral blood, obtained on day 0 of AZD1222 vaccination. The receptors shown here come from an adult in good health.

The chain carries TRBV5-1 and TRBJ1-2; possibly TRBD1 for D (5 bases). The germline V and J ends were trimmed by 0 bases and 8 bases, with 17 bases remaining between them. Germline CDR1 is SGHRS and CDR2 is YFSETQ. The CDR3 covers 15 residues. CDR3 nucleotides: TGCGCCAGCAGCTTGGAAAGGCCCGGGTCAGGGGGCTACACCTTC. Translated, it gives CASSLERPGSGGYTF.

CDR3 sequence: CASSLEGWNTEAFF. As DNA, the CDR3 is TGTGCCAGCAGCTTGGAGGGGTGGAACACTGAAGCTTTCTTT. The chain couples TRBV7-2 to TRBJ1-1; D might be TRBD1 (5 bases). The CDR3 has 14 amino acids. Germline CDR1 and CDR2: SGHTA and FQGNSA. Trimming took 3 bases from V and 1 from J, leaving 9 bases between them.

This rearrangement joins TRBV9 to TRBJ2-1; perhaps TRBD2 as D (6 bases). CDR1 is SGDLS, CDR2 YYNGEE, per germline. The CDR3 sequence is 13 residues long. The V end was cut by 0 bases, the J end by 9 bases, with 10 bases between. CDR3 nucleotides: TGTGCCAGCAGCGTAGGGGACTCTGGTGAGCAGTTCTTC. Amino acid sequence: CASSVGDSGEQFF.

This clone was picked up a small number of times. The chain employs TRBV18 and TRBJ1-5; maybe TRBD1 (5 bases). The V end was cut by 1 base, the J end by 5 bases, with 12 bases between. Germline V gene sequence: CDR1 KGHSH, CDR2 LQKENI. The CDR3 is 15 residues long. The CDR3 nucleotides are TGTGCCAGCTCACCACAGTCGGGGGGGGATCAGCCCCAGCATTTT. Its protein is CASSPQSGGDQPQHF.

V gene TRBV6-5 combines with J gene TRBJ1-5; a weak D match, TRBD1 (5 bases). V lost 9 bases, J lost 9 bases, and 15 bases lay in between. The CDR3 has 12 residues. The germline CDR1 and CDR2 sequences are MNHEY and SVGAGI. The CDR3 region is CASSREGGPQHF. Written as DNA, the CDR3 is TGTGCCAGTAGCAGGGAGGGTGGGCCCCAGCATTTT.

The sample holds one count of this clone. The CDR3 bases are TGTGCCAGCAGCCTGACCCGAGCGGGAGAGGCAGATACGCAGTATTTT. Its protein product is CASSLTRAGEADTQYF. The chain joins TRBV7-6 to TRBJ2-3, with 8 bases that match TRBD2. The CDR3 covers 16 residues. The V segment lost 5 bases and the J segment 4 bases; nucleotides outside the gene matches: 11. Germline V gene data show CDR1 as SGHVS and CDR2 as FNYEAQ.

The V gene is TRBV7-2, the J gene TRBJ1-4; 9 bases align to TRBD1. J was trimmed by 7 bases and V by 5 bases; bases with no gene match: 8. The CDR3 consists of 15 residues. The germline gives CDR1 SGHTA, CDR2 FQGNSA. The CDR3 reads CASSPRQGVSEKLFF. The CDR3 DNA reads TGTGCCAGCAGCCCCCGACAGGGGGTTTCTGAAAAACTGTTTTTT.

This chain uses TRBV27 with TRBJ1-1; D remains unclear. The germline V and J ends were trimmed by 5 bases and 1 base, with 11 bases remaining between them. This CDR3 is built from 14 residues. The germline CDR1 and CDR2 sequences are MNHEY and SMNVEV (reference sequence). CDR3 loop: CASSQRPGNTEAFF. In DNA form, the CDR3 reads TGTGCCAGCAGTCAGAGACCTGGGAACACTGAAGCTTTCTTT.

The J gene is TRBJ2-7, the V gene TRBV9, with 8 bases identical to TRBD1. Germline lookup yields CDR1 SGDLS and CDR2 YYNGEE. The CDR3 has 15 amino acids. With 3 bases clipped from V and 6 bases from J, the junction kept 11 bases outside the gene matches. The CDR3 is CASSAPQGAHSEQYF. The CDR3 DNA reads TGTGCCAGCAGCGCTCCTCAGGGGGCGCATTCCGAGCAGTACTTC.

The V call is TRBV10-3, the J call TRBJ2-7; 8 nucleotides line up with TRBD2. The CDR3 consists of 14 residues. Germline assignment: CDR1 ENHRY and CDR2 SYGVKD. V lost 9 bases, J lost 1 base, and 8 bases stayed unmatched. As DNA, the CDR3 is TGTGCCATTATGCCCGGGACTAGTTCCTACGAGCAGTACTTC. This codes for CAIMPGTSSYEQYF.

In its sample, this clone was seen once. The V call is TRBV6-6, the J call TRBJ1-4; TRBD1 aligns across 8 bases. The CDR3 sequence is 16 residues long. The J segment lost 4 bases and the V segment lost 6 bases, leaving 10 bases of the junction unmatched. From germline, CDR1 is MNHNY and CDR2 SVGAGI (reference sequence). This CDR3 reads CASSKSRTGNNEKLFF. CDR3 sequence (DNA): TGTGCCAGCAGCAAATCTCGGACAGGGAATAATGAAAAACTGTTTTTT.

The chain recombines TRBV5-6 with TRBJ2-7, with TRBD2 as a possible D gene (6 bases). This CDR3 has 15 residues. V was trimmed by 2 bases and J by 3 bases, leaving 15 bases between them. Germline V gives CDR1 SGHDT, CDR2 YYEEEE. CDR3 nucleotide sequence: TGTGCCAGCAGCTTTTTTCGGGAGCCAAGCTACGAGCAGTACTTC. Translating it yields CASSFFREPSYEQYF.

V is TRBV14 and J is TRBJ2-7, with TRBD2 matching over 8 bases. With 6 bases clipped from V and 5 bases from J, the junction kept 9 bases outside the gene matches. Germline V CDR1 and CDR2: SGHDN, FVKESK. This CDR3 region has 14 residues. The CDR3 DNA sequence: TGTGCCAGCAGTCGGACAGCGGGAGCTAACGAGCAGTACTTC. This codes for CASSRTAGANEQYF. Supplemented by reference TRBV14 and TRBJ2-7, the full variable domain reads EAGVTQFPSHSVIEKGQTVTLRCDPISGHDNLYWYRRVMGKEIKFLLHFVKESKQDESGMPNNRFLAERTGGTYSTLKVQPAELEDSGVYFCASSRTAGANEQYFGPGTRLTVT.

This clone was recorded once. The chain carries TRBV9 and TRBJ2-2; D may be TRBD1 (6 bases). The germline V gene encodes CDR1 SGDLS and CDR2 YYNGEE. Trimming took 0 bases from V and 7 from J, leaving 19 bases between them. The CDR3 runs to 17 residues. This CDR3 is CASSVAGRGFFHGELFF. CDR3 DNA sequence: TGTGCCAGCAGCGTAGCCGGAAGGGGGTTCTTTCACGGGGAGCTGTTTTTT. Full variable domain (outside the CDR3, taken from reference TRBV9 and TRBJ2-2): DSGVTQTPKHLITATGQRVTLRCSPRSGDLSVYWYQQSLDQGLQFLIQYYNGEERAKGNILERFSAQQFPDLHSELNLSSLELGDSALYFCASSVAGRGFFHGELFFGEGSRLTVL.

The chain links TRBV19 to TRBJ2-1, with 12 bases that match TRBD2. V lost 3 bases and J lost 6; bases outside the gene matches: 3. Germline values: CDR1 LNHDA, CDR2 SQIVND (reference sequence). This CDR3 has 15 amino acids. As DNA, the CDR3 is TGTGCCAGTAGTATCAGGACTAGCGGGACCAATGAGCAGTTCTTC. Amino acid sequence: CASSIRTSGTNEQFF.

The rearrangement joins TRBV4-3 to TRBJ1-4, with D tentatively TRBD1 (5 bases). This CDR3 is built from 16 residues. CDR1 and CDR2 (germline): LGHNA, YSLEER. Deletions cut 1 base from V and 0 bases from J, with 9 bases between. The chain's CDR3 is CASSQGGGSTNEKLFF. The CDR3 DNA reads as TGCGCCAGCAGCCAAGGGGGGGGGTCAACTAATGAAAAACTGTTTTTT.

The chain combines TRBV29-1 with TRBJ1-4, with TRBD1 matching 9 bases. This CDR3 has 14 amino acids. With 5 bases clipped from V and 3 bases from J, the junction kept 4 bases outside the gene matches. CDR1 and CDR2 (germline): SQVTM, ANQGSEA. This CDR3 reads CSVMGQGPNEKLFF. CDR3 nucleotide sequence: TGCAGCGTTATGGGACAGGGACCTAATGAAAAACTGTTTTTT.

This clone was seen only a few times. The chain uses TRBV5-4 and TRBJ1-1; D is possibly TRBD1 (5 bases). In germline, CDR1 is SGHNT, CDR2 YYREEE (reference sequence). The CDR3 is 15 residues long. The V end was cut by 5 bases, the J end by 1 base, with 15 bases between. The CDR3 loop reads CASRITGGGNTEAFF. The CDR3 DNA follows: TGTGCCAGCAGGATAACAGGAGGAGGGAACACTGAAGCTTTCTTT.

V usage is TRBV6-5 and J usage is TRBJ1-6; D not resolved. The V end lost 2 bases, the J end lost 7 bases, and 12 bases lay between the germline ends. The CDR3 runs 15 residues. Germline lookup yields CDR1 MNHEY and CDR2 SVGAGI. CDR3 protein: CASSYRPALNSPLHF. The CDR3 coding sequence is TGTGCCAGCAGTTACCGGCCAGCGCTAAATTCACCCCTCCACTTT.

This chain joins TRBV10-3 and TRBJ1-1, with TRBD1 as a possible D gene (5 bases). The CDR3 is made up of 14 amino acids. Trimming left V 2 bases short and J 5 bases short, with 12 bases between. CDR1 is ENHRY and CDR2 is SYGVKD in the germline V gene. The CDR3 bases are TGTGCCATCAGTGAGACAGGTGACGGGACTGAAGCTTTCTTT. Translated, it gives CAISETGDGTEAFF.

Here the CDR3 reads CASSLRLPYEQYF. For the CDR3, the DNA is TGTGCCAGCAGTTTAAGACTACCCTACGAGCAGTACTTC. V gene TRBV27 combines with J gene TRBJ2-7; D is possibly TRBD2 (5 bases). Germline V CDR1 and CDR2: MNHEY, SMNVEV (reference sequence). Trimming cost V 2 bases and J 2 bases, with 7 bases left between them. The CDR3 totals 13 residues.

The chain carries TRBV2 and TRBJ1-5, with a weak D call TRBD1 (5 bases). The V end lost 6 bases, the J end lost 3 bases, and 18 bases lay between the germline ends. The CDR3 extends over 16 amino acids. In germline, CDR1 is SNHLY, CDR2 FYNNEI. The CDR3 DNA is TGTGCCAGCAGGTCTGACAGATCCGCACCCAATCAGCCCCAGCATTTT. Translating it yields CASRSDRSAPNQPQHF. Filled out from reference TRBV2 and TRBJ1-5, the complete variable domain reads EPEVTQTPSHQVTQMGQEVILRCVPISNHLYFYWYRQILGQKVEFLVSFYNNEISEKSEIFDDQFSVERPDGSNFTLKIRSTKLEDSAMYFCASRSDRSAPNQPQHFGDGTRLSIL.

Only a few counts were recorded for this clone. Other nucleotide sequences from this sample produce the same CDR3. The chain combines TRBV6-5 with TRBJ2-7; 10 bases are a match to TRBD1. The germline V gene encodes CDR1 MNHEY and CDR2 SVGAGI. This CDR3 region has 15 residues. Trimming took 4 bases from V and 3 from J; bases not matched to a gene: 6. The CDR3 reads CASSSTGTGVYEQYF. The CDR3 DNA reads TGTGCCAGCAGTTCTACCGGGACAGGGGTCTACGAGCAGTACTTC.

The CDR3 region is CASSRGEGYEQYF. The CDR3 DNA is TGTGCCAGCAGCCGAGGGGAGGGTTACGAGCAGTACTTC. This sequence joins TRBV6-2 or TRBV6-3 and TRBJ2-7; the match to TRBD2 covers 7 bases. This CDR3 is 13 amino acids long. Losses at the gene ends were 6 bases for V and 4 bases for J; bases not matched to a gene: 6. CDR1 MNHEY and CDR2 SVGEGT come from the germline V gene.

The chain recombines TRBV3-1 (or the pseudogene TRBV3-2) with TRBJ1-5, with D uncertain. CDR1 is LGHDT and CDR2 is YNNKEL in the germline V gene (reference sequence). There are 14 residues in the CDR3. Trimming pared 4 bases from V and 0 bases from J, leaving 7 bases between. CDR3: CASSPEYSNQPQHF. The CDR3, as DNA: TGTGCCAGCAGCCCAGAATATAGCAATCAGCCCCAGCATTTT.

The CDR3: CAWSVRGATSTEAFF. The DNA of the CDR3 is TGTGCCTGGAGTGTACGGGGGGCTACAAGCACTGAAGCTTTCTTT. The V gene is TRBV30, the J gene TRBJ1-1, with D perhaps matching TRBD1 (6 bases). Germline V gene sequence: CDR1 GTSNPN, CDR2 SVGIG (reference sequence). The CDR3 has 15 amino acids. The V and J ends lost 0 bases and 4 bases respectively, with 15 bases between them.